Following are 2 T cell receptor beta chains from one sample sequenced in a study of blood T cell repertoires in COVID-19. The method was immunoSEQ multiplex PCR; TCRdb's version includes in-frame clones alone and lacks a portion of them. The sample has a few hundred thousand clones; 88% are singletons. Sequencing was done on a sample of peripheral blood. All receptors derive from a man aged 60 to 75 who had recovered from COVID-19.

This chain's CDR3 is CASSPDPRANTEAFF. The CDR3 DNA reads as TGTGCCAGCAGCCCGGACCCGAGGGCGAACACTGAAGCTTTCTTT. The chain joins TRBV4-2 to TRBJ1-1; D gene uncertain. The CDR3 is made up of 15 amino acids. Looked up from germline, CDR1 is LGHNA and CDR2 is YNFKEQ. Deletions cut 4 bases from V and 1 base from J, with 13 bases between.

The chain combines TRBV7-9 with TRBJ2-7; weak D call: TRBD2 (6 bases). The CDR3 sequence is 12 residues long. V dropped 1 base and J dropped 6 bases, with 7 bases sitting between them. Germline CDR1 is SEHNR and CDR2 is FQNEAQ (reference sequence). The CDR3 is CASSLVEGEQYF. The CDR3 DNA sequence: TGTGCCAGCAGCTTAGTGGAGGGCGAGCAGTACTTC.